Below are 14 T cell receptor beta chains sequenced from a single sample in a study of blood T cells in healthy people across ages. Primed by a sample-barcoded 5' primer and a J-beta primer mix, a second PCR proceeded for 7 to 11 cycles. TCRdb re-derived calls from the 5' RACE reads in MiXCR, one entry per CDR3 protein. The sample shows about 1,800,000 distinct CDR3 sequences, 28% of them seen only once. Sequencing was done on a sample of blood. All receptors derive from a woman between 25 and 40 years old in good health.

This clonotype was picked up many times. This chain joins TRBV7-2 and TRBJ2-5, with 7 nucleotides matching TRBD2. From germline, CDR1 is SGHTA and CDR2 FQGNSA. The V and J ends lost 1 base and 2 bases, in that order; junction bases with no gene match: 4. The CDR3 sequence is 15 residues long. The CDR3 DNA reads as TGTGCCAGCAGCTTAGGCGGGGGACGACAAGAGACCCAGTACTTC. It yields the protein CASSLGGGRQETQYF.

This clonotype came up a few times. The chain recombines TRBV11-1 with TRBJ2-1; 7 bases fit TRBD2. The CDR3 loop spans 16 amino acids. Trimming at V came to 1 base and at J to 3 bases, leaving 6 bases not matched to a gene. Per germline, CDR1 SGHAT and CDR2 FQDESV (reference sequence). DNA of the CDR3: TGTGCCAGCAGCTTAGAGGGACTACGATACTACAATGAGCAGTTCTTC. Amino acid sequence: CASSLEGLRYYNEQFF.

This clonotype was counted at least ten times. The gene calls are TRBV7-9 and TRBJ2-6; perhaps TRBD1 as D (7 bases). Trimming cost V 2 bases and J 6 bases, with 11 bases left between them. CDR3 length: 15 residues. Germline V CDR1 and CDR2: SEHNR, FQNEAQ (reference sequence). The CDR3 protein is CASSLQGEAANVLTF. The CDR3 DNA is TGTGCCAGCAGCTTACAGGGGGAGGCGGCCAACGTCCTGACTTTC.

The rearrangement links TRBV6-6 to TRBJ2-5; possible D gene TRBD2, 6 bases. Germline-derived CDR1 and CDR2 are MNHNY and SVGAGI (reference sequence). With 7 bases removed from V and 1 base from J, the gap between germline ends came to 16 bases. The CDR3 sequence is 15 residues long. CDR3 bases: TGTGCCAGCACCCACGGGGTAGCGGCCCAAGAGACCCAGTACTTC. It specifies CASTHGVAAQETQYF.

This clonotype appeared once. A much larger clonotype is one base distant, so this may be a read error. CDR3 DNA: TGTGCCGGCAGTCTGCCGGGAGAAAGGCAGTACTTC. Amino acids: CAGSLPGERQYF. The rearrangement links TRBV6-5 to TRBJ2-7, with D possibly TRBD2 on 6 matching bases. Germline values: CDR1 MNHEY, CDR2 SVGAGI. This CDR3 contains 12 residues.

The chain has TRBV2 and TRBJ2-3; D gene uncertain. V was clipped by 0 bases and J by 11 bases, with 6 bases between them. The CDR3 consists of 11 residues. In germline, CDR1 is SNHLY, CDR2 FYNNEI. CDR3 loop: CASSEAELQYF. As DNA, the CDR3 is TGTGCCAGCAGTGAAGCGGAGTTGCAGTATTTT. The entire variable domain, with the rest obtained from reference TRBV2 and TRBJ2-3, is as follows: EPEVTQTPSHQVTQMGQEVILRCVPISNHLYFYWYRQILGQKVEFLVSFYNNEISEKSEIFDDQFSVERPDGSNFTLKIRSTKLEDSAMYFCASSEAELQYFGPGTRLTVL.

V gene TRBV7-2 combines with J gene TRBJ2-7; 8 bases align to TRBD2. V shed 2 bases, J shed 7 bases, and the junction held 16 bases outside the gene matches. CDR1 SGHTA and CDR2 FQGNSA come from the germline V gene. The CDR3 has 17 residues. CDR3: CASSLSALAVSYNEQYF. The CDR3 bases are TGTGCCAGCAGCTTATCCGCACTAGCGGTATCCTACAATGAGCAGTACTTC.

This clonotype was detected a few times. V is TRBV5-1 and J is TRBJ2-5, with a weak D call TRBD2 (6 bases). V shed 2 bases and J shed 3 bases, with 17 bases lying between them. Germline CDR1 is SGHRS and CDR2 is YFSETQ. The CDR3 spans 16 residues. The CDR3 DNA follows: TGCGCCAGCAGCTTAATTTCGGGGAGGTACGAAGAGACCCAGTACTTC. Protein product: CASSLISGRYEETQYF.

The CDR3 DNA reads as TGTGCCTGGGGACACTTTCAAGAGACCCAGTACTTC. Translated: CAWGHFQETQYF. The chain combines TRBV30 with TRBJ2-5; possible D gene TRBD1, 5 bases. V shed 5 bases and J shed 2 bases, with 9 bases lying between them. The CDR3 length is 12 residues. In germline, CDR1 is GTSNPN, CDR2 SVGIG (reference sequence).

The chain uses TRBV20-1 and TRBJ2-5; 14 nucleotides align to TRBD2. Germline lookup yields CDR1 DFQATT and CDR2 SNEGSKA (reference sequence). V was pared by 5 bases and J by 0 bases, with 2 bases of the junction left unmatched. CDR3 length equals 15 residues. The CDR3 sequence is CSARLAGGYQETQYF. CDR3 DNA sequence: TGCAGTGCTCGACTAGCGGGAGGGTACCAAGAGACCCAGTACTTC.

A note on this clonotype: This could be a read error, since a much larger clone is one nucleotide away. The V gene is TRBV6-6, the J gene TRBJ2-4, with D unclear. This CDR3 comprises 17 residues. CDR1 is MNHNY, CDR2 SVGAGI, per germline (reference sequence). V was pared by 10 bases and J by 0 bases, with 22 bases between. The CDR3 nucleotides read TGTGCCACCAGCAACGGAAGGACCGGGCTAGCCAAAAACATTCAGTACTTC. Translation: CATSNGRTGLAKNIQYF.

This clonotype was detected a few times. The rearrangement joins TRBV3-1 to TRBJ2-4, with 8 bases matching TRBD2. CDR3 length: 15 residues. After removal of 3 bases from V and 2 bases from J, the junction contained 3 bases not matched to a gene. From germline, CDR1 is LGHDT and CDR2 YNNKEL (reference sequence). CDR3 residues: CASSHRGGPKNIQYF. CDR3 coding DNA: TGTGCCAGCAGCCACCGGGGGGGACCCAAAAACATTCAGTACTTC. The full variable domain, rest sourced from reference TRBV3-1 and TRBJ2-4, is DTAVSQTPKYLVTQMGNDKSIKCEQNLGHDTMYWYKQDSKKFLKIMFSYNNKELIINETVPNRFSPKSPDKAHLNLHINSLELGDSAVYFCASSHRGGPKNIQYFGAGTRLSVL.

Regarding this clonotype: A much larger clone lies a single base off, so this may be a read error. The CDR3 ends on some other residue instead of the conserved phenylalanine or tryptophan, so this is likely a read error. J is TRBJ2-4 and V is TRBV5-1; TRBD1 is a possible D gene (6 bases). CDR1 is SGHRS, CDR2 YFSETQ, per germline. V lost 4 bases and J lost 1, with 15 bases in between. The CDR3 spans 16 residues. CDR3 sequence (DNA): TGCGCCAGCAGCGCCGGGACAACCGGGGCCAAAAACATTCAGTACGTC. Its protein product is CASSAGTTGAKNIQYV.

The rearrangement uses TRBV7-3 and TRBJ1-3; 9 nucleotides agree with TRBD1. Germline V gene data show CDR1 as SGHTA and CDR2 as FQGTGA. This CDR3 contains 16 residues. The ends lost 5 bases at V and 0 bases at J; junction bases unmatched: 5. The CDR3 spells CASSPWGQGSGNTIYF. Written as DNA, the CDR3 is TGTGCCAGCAGCCCCTGGGGACAGGGCTCTGGAAACACCATATATTTT.